The 9 T cell receptor beta chains in this list originate from one sample, sequenced in a study of T cells after yellow fever vaccination. TCRdb redid the calling of the 5' RACE reads with MiXCR, one entry per CDR3 protein. Of more than 350,000 distinct CDR3 sequences in the sample, roughly 11% are singletons; the top ten hold more than 15%. The sequencing used PBMCs, collected on the day of the first yellow fever vaccination. Receptors were obtained from a man aged 18 to 29 who received the YFV17D yellow fever vaccine.

The genes are TRBV12-3 or TRBV12-4 and TRBJ2-5; no definite D call. CDR3 length: 13 amino acids. V was shortened by 3 bases and J by 1 base, with 6 bases between the two germline ends. The CDR3 loop reads CASSFVSQETQYF. CDR3 DNA sequence: TGTGCCAGCAGTTTCGTTAGCCAAGAGACCCAGTACTTC.

Concerning this clonotype itself: Its ends do not fully match the called genes, so a read error is possible. The rearrangement links TRBV20-1 to TRBJ2-5, with a weak D call TRBD2 (5 bases). Germline V gene data show CDR1 as DFQATT and CDR2 as SNEGSKA (reference sequence). CDR3 size: 14 residues. The CDR3 sequence is CCARGSRGYETQYF. CDR3 bases: TGCTGTGCTAGAGGAAGTCGGGGTTACGAGACCCAGTACTTC.

On this clonotype: At one end, the junction sequence differs from germline, possibly due to a read error. J is TRBJ2-5 and V is TRBV5-1; no clear D. CDR3 length: 14 amino acids. Germline V gene data show CDR1 as SGHRS and CDR2 as YFSETQ. The CDR3 nucleotides read TGCGCCAGCATCTTGTCACAGATTCAAGAGACCCAGTACTTC. Encoded protein: CASILSQIQETQYF.

The V and J genes are TRBV5-1 and TRBJ1-4; D not resolved. Germline lookup yields CDR1 SGHRS and CDR2 YFSETQ. Trimming took off 2 bases at V and 5 bases at J, with 10 bases between the two ends. CDR3 length: 14 residues. CDR3 DNA: TGCGCCAGCAGCTTAGATGGCTACAATGAAAAACTGTTTTTT. Translated, it gives CASSLDGYNEKLFF.

This chain joins TRBV7-2 and TRBJ1-1; 11 bases align to TRBD1. From germline, CDR1 is SGHTA and CDR2 FQGNSA. This CDR3 is built from 14 residues. V lost 5 bases, J lost 7 bases, and 6 bases stayed unmatched. In DNA form, the CDR3 reads TGTGCCAGCAGCCCGGGACAGGGGGAGGTTGAAGCTTTCTTT. Protein: CASSPGQGEVEAFF.

This clonotype was counted ten times or more. The V gene is TRBV7-2, the J gene TRBJ2-3; D not resolved. The CDR3 sequence is 13 residues long. Trimming left V 1 base short and J 4 bases short, with 6 bases between. Germline V CDR1 and CDR2: SGHTA, FQGNSA. The CDR3 DNA sequence: TGTGCCAGCAGCTTAGTCTGGGCAGATACGCAGTATTTT. Translated: CASSLVWADTQYF. The whole variable domain, remainder taken from reference TRBV7-2 and TRBJ2-3, is GAGVSQSPSNKVTEKGKDVELRCDPISGHTALYWYRQSLGQGLEFLIYFQGNSAPDKSGLPSDRFSAERTGGSVSTLTIQRTQQEDSAVYLCASSLVWADTQYFGPGTRLTVL.

This clonotype was detected a few times. The rearrangement joins TRBV20-1 to TRBJ2-7; 7 bases align to TRBD1. V lost 2 bases and J lost 2; bases outside the gene matches: 12. This CDR3 is built from 16 residues. Germline values: CDR1 DFQATT, CDR2 SNEGSKA (reference sequence). The CDR3 DNA reads as TGCAGTGCTAGAATATGGGGAGACAGGGTCGCCTACGAGCAGTACGTC. The encoded protein is CSARIWGDRVAYEQYV.

The rearrangement joins TRBV18 to TRBJ2-1; 10 bases fit TRBD1. Germline CDR1 KGHSH, CDR2 LQKENI. With 7 bases clipped from V and 6 bases from J, the junction kept 6 bases outside the gene matches. CDR3 size: 14 residues. This CDR3 reads CASFAGTGVNEQFF. Written as DNA, the CDR3 is TGTGCCAGCTTCGCCGGGACAGGGGTCAATGAGCAGTTCTTC.

This clonotype showed up just a few times. The rearrangement links TRBV20-1 to TRBJ2-2; possibly TRBD1 for D (5 bases). The ends were cut back, 5 bases at V and 4 bases at J, with 8 bases in the middle. Germline loops: CDR1 DFQATT, CDR2 SNEGSKA (reference sequence). The CDR3 totals 12 residues. Here the CDR3 reads CSASQVTGELFF. In nucleotides, the CDR3 is TGCAGTGCTTCACAGGTCACCGGGGAGCTGTTTTTT.